This T cell receptor (beta chain) was observed in a study of blood T cell repertoires in COVID-19. Study-wide background: Specimens from acute and convalescent COVID-19 originated in the United States, Italy and Spain. PBMCs, B-cell-depleted T cells, or T cells were the source of the cDNA or gDNA that made up the material.

The authors' processing: Amplification of reference gene primers provided the estimated nucleated cell counts. Clones were sequenced by immunoSEQ multiplex PCR, and TCRdb holds only the in-frame ones, with some missing. The DNA was the basis for D and trimming; V, J and clone size are from that table. The table has 150,000 or so clones, about 89% seen once; the top ten hold 2.5% to 3%. The CDR3 has 15 residues. V lost 5 bases to trimming and J lost 6 bases; unmatched junction nucleotides: 5. CDR1 is SGHAT and CDR2 is FQNNGV in the germline V gene. The clonotype comes from a man aged 60 to 69 with active or convalescent COVID-19. The chain couples TRBV11-2 to TRBJ1-6, with 9 bases matching TRBD1. Source material: peripheral blood. CDR3 nucleotide sequence: TGTGCCAGCAGCATGGACAGGGGCCTTAATTCACCCCTCCACTTT. Residues: CASSMDRGLNSPLHF.